Below, one T cell receptor beta chain is given with its context. The antigen remains undetermined. Germline lookup yields CDR1 GTSNPN and CDR2 SVGIG (reference sequence). The CDR3 is 15 residues long. The ends were cut back, 4 bases at V and 4 bases at J, with 19 bases in the middle. This sample was taken from a study of CD8 T cells in ankylosing spondylitis. General study results and limits: It appeared that ankylosing spondylitis blood was characterized by a TCR beta motif of eight highly homologous variants. Clones that were linked to disease were CD8+ and were relatively rare in peripheral blood.

Quantitative 5'-RACE with molecular barcodes generated TCR beta libraries. TCRdb re-called the 5' RACE reads with MiXCR, one entry per CDR3 protein. This sample yields approximately 500,000 distinct CDR3 sequences, of which roughly 13% are seen a single time; almost 7% belongs to the top ten. Source material: blood, either unsorted or a sorted T cell fraction (not recorded which). The chain couples TRBV30 to TRBJ2-5, with D tentatively TRBD1 (6 bases). The clonotype comes from a male donor with ankylosing spondylitis. In DNA form, the CDR3 reads TGTGCCTGGATCATAAGGGGGATGGCGGGAGAGACCCAGTACTTC. Its translation is CAWIIRGMAGETQYF.